A selection of T cell receptor beta chains follows, all from one sample in a study of preoperative IRX-2 immunotherapy in early breast cancer. Repertoires were generated with immunoSEQ multiplex PCR, while TCRdb's copy carries only in-frame clones and drops some. The sample records about 5,600 clones, over 60% being singletons. The specimen was tumor tissue, collected before IRX-2 immunotherapy. All receptors derive from a human donor with breast cancer. CDR3s include the opening cysteine and the closing phenylalanine or tryptophan. A D gene is named only where the DNA matches it firmly. Where a row states a size, it is once, few, many or the class of an expanded clone; other rows omit it.

d_call	j_call	clone_size	v_call	cdr3_nt	cdr3_aa
NA	TRBJ1-3	NA	TRBV7-5	TGTGCCAGTACCCAAACAGCCATCTCTGGAAACACCATATATTTT	CASTQTAISGNTIYF
TRBD2	TRBJ2-5	NA	TRBV19	TGTGCCAGTAGTATGGGCCTGTCGGGAGGGCAAGAGACCCAGTACTTC	CASSMGLSGGQETQYF
NA	TRBJ1-2	NA	TRBV19	TGTGCCAGTAGTATAAGGATGACAGATTCCTATGGCTACACCTTC	CASSIRMTDSYGYTF
NA	TRBJ2-3	NA	TRBV7-7	TGTGCCAGCAGCCCTGGGACTTCTAGCACAGATACGCAGTATTTT	CASSPGTSSTDTQYF
NA	TRBJ2-6	medium-sized	TRBV6-8	TGTGCCAGCAATTGGGGGGCAACTGGGGCCAACGTCCTGACTTTC	CASNWGATGANVLTF
TRBD1	TRBJ1-1	once	TRBV18	TGTGCCAGCTCAGAAGGGACAGGGGACACTGAAGCTTTCTTT	CASSEGTGDTEAFF
NA	TRBJ1-5	NA	TRBV6-8	TGTGCCAGCAGTCTTGGCGGGAGTCGCAATCAGCCCCAGCATTTT	CASSLGGSRNQPQHF
NA	TRBJ2-7	NA	TRBV12-5	TGTGCTAGTGGTTATTCATTCGGGTCCTACGAGCAGTACTTC	CASGYSFGSYEQYF
TRBD2	TRBJ2-1	NA	TRBV5-1	TGCGCCAGCAGCACAACACTAGCGGCCCCATCTTCGTACAATGAGCAGTTCTTC	CASSTTLAAPSSYNEQFF
TRBD1	TRBJ2-7	few	TRBV4-1	TGCGCCAGCAGCCAAGGGGCGCAGGGGGAATATGTGTACGAGCAGTACTTC	CASSQGAQGEYVYEQYF
NA	TRBJ1-1	NA	TRBV28	TGTGCCAGCAGCCTAAGGGGGTGGAATACTGAAGCTTTCTTT	CASSLRGWNTEAFF
NA	TRBJ2-7	NA	TRBV28	TGTGCCAGCAGTCCCCGGGGACCTAGGAGGTCCTACGAGCAGTACTTC	CASSPRGPRRSYEQYF
TRBD1	TRBJ2-7	NA	TRBV30	TGTGCCTGGAGTGGACAGGGGTTCGAGCAGTACTTC	CAWSGQGFEQYF
TRBD1	TRBJ1-3	medium-sized	TRBV6-8	TGTGCCAGCAGTCCGCCCAGGGGGACTGGAAACACCATATATTTT	CASSPPRGTGNTIYF
TRBD2	TRBJ2-3	NA	TRBV10-3	TGTGCCATCAGGGAGTCAATGGGGCTATCTCTAGCGGGAGAAGATACGCAGTATTTT	CAIRESMGLSLAGEDTQYF
NA	TRBJ1-5	NA	TRBV19	TGTGCCAGTCTTGCCAGCAATCAGCCCCAGCATTTT	CASLASNQPQHF
TRBD2	TRBJ2-7	NA	TRBV18	TGTGCCAGCTCACCACGGGAGGGTCACTACGAGCAGTACTTC	CASSPREGHYEQYF
TRBD2	TRBJ2-7	NA	TRBV5-1	TGCGCCAGCAGCTTGAGTACGGGAGGGACCTACGAGCAGTACTTC	CASSLSTGGTYEQYF
NA	TRBJ2-7	NA	TRBV29-1	TGCAGCGTTGGGGACACCCCCTACGAGCAGTACTTC	CSVGDTPYEQYF
NA	TRBJ1-2	NA	TRBV28	TGTGCCAGCACCCGGGCTAACTATGGCTACACCTTC	CASTRANYGYTF
NA	TRBJ1-1	NA	TRBV19	TGTGCCAGTAGTCCCGGACGCGCAGGGTATAGGAGGACTGAAGCTTTCTTT	CASSPGRAGYRRTEAFF
TRBD2	TRBJ2-1	NA	TRBV6-8	TGTGCCAGCAGTTATAGTAGGCTTAGCGGGTGGGGTAATGAGCAGTTCTTC	CASSYSRLSGWGNEQFF
TRBD2	TRBJ2-7	NA	TRBV18	TGTGCCAGCTCACCAGGGGGGGACGAGCAGTACTTC	CASSPGGDEQYF
NA	TRBJ1-2	NA	TRBV10-3	TGTGCCATCAGTGAGTCGGGCAGACGCTACACCTTC	CAISESGRRYTF
TRBD1	TRBJ2-7	NA	TRBV23-1	TGCGCCAGCAGCTTAGACGGGACAGGGGGTTACGAGCAGTACTTC	CASSLDGTGGYEQYF
NA	TRBJ1-1	NA	TRBV7-1	TGTGCCAGCAGCTCCGAGGGCTGGACTGAAGCTTTCTTT	CASSSEGWTEAFF
NA	TRBJ1-2	NA	TRBV19	TGTGCCAGTAAGATCAGGGGAGGCTATGGCTACACCTTC	CASKIRGGYGYTF
TRBD1	TRBJ1-2	once	TRBV5-1	TGCGCCAGCAGCCCTGGACAGGGGGCACACTATGGCTACACCTTC	CASSPGQGAHYGYTF
NA	TRBJ1-2	NA	TRBV19	TGTGCCAGTAGTAGGCTCGGGATACTTAATGGCTACACCTTC	CASSRLGILNGYTF
NA	TRBJ1-3	few	TRBV28	TGTGCCAGCAGTTTTGGGCATAGAAACACCATATATTTT	CASSFGHRNTIYF
TRBD1	TRBJ1-4	NA	TRBV14	TGTGCCAGCAGCCAAACAGGGGGGGCCCGGTCTTTTTTT	CASSQTGGARSFF
NA	TRBJ1-2	once	TRBV7-1	TGTGCCAGCAGCTTGGGTGGATCGAACTATGGCTACACCTTC	CASSLGGSNYGYTF
NA	TRBJ2-6	NA	TRBV19	TGTGCCAGTAGTATAAGCAGGGTGGCTAACGTCCTGACTTTC	CASSISRVANVLTF
NA	TRBJ2-1	NA	TRBV12-5	TGTGCCATCATACAGGGTGGCAATGAGCAGTTCTTC	CAIIQGGNEQFF
NA	TRBJ1-3	NA	TRBV4-1	TGCGCCAGCAGCCAAGATTCCCCAGCGGTCTCTGGAAACACCATATATTTT	CASSQDSPAVSGNTIYF
NA	TRBJ2-7	once	TRBV28	TGTGCCAGCAGTTTGGCGTCGGTCCCCGAGCAGTACTTC	CASSLASVPEQYF